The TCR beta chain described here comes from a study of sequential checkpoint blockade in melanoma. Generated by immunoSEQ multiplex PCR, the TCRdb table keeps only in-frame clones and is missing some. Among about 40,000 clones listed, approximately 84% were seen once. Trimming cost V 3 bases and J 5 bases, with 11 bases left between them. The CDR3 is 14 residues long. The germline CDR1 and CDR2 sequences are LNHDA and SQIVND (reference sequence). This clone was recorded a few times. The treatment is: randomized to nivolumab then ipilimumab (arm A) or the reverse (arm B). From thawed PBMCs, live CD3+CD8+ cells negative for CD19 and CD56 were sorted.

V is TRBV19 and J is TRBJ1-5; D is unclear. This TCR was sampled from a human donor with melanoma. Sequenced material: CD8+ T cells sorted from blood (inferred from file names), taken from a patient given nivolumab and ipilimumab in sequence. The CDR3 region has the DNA TGTGCCAGTAGTATTGGCGGCAGTTATCAGCCCCAGCATTTT. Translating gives CASSIGGSYQPQHF. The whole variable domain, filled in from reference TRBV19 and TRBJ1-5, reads DGGITQSPKYLFRKEGQNVTLSCEQNLNHDAMYWYRQDPGQGLRLIYYSQIVNDFQKGDIAEGYSVSREKKESFPLTVTSAQKNPTAFYLCASSIGGSYQPQHFGDGTRLSIL.